This TCR beta chain was identified during a study of T cell responses to AZD1222 COVID-19 vaccine. The data were produced by immunoSEQ multiplex PCR, yet TCRdb's version contains in-frame clones alone and is incomplete. The table records under 130,000 clones, roughly 85% of them present only once. General observations from the study: Two AZD1222 doses significantly raised spike-specific TCR breadth and depth over controls. There were mostly white British donors and more females than males, and clonal diversity was possibly underestimated. The repertoires were collected only after the peak T cell response.

On this clone itself: The target antigen is unknown.

Pooling of second doses given at about 4 or about 12 weeks was done. V shed 1 base and J shed 4 bases, with 7 bases lying between them. CDR3 length: 13 residues. The V gene's germline CDR1 is KGHSY and CDR2 FQNENV. Sequenced material: peripheral blood, taken 28 days after the second AZD1222 dose. The receptor was derived from an adult who received the AZD1222 COVID-19 vaccine. The chain combines TRBV16 with TRBJ1-1; D is unclear. The chain's CDR3 is CASSQFSATEAFF. In DNA, the CDR3 is TGTGCCAGCAGCCAATTCTCCGCCACTGAAGCTTTCTTT.